These T cell receptor beta chains were read from a single sample in a study of CD8 T cells in Susac syndrome. MiXCR was run by TCRdb on the immunoSEQ multiplex PCR reads, yielding one entry per CDR3 protein. The sample consists of under 95,000 distinct CDR3 sequences, approximately 95% of them appearing once. Sequenced sample: CD8+ T cells from PBMCs. These receptors all stem from a human donor with Susac syndrome. CDR3s include the opening cysteine and the closing phenylalanine or tryptophan. D genes are given only for firm matches. Where a row states a size, it is once, few, many or the class of an expanded clone; other rows omit it.

J gene	clone size	V gene	D gene	CDR3 protein	CDR3 DNA
TRBJ1-2	-	TRBV2	-	CASSEDVSNYGYTF	TGTGCCAGCAGTGAAGACGTCTCTAACTATGGCTACACCTTC
TRBJ2-1	-	TRBV2	-	CASSQGPF	TGTGCCAGCAGTCAAGGGCCATTC
TRBJ2-1	-	TRBV9	-	CASSVTGYNEQFF	TGTGCCAGCAGCGTCACAGGGTACAATGAGCAGTTCTTC
TRBJ1-1	-	TRBV6-5	-	CASSSASGMNTEAFF	TGTGCCAGCAGTTCCGCCTCGGGGATGAACACTGAAGCTTTCTTT
TRBJ1-5	-	TRBV6-6	-	CASKPTDNQPQHF	TGTGCCAGCAAGCCGACAGATAATCAGCCCCAGCATTTT
TRBJ1-2	once	TRBV29-1	-	CSVEDLGTGTYGYTF	TGCAGCGTTGAAGATCTTGGAACAGGTACCTATGGCTACACCTTC
TRBJ2-3	-	TRBV28	-	CASSLSTGSPSTDTQYF	TGTGCCAGCAGTTTAAGTACCGGGAGTCCCTCCACAGATACGCAGTATTTT
TRBJ2-7	-	TRBV5-4	-	CASSSGEYYEQYF	TGTGCCAGCAGCTCGGGGGAATACTACGAGCAGTACTTC
TRBJ1-1	once	TRBV12-3/TRBV12-4	-	CASSLVSGTEAFF	TGTGCCAGCAGTTTAGTCAGCGGCACTGAAGCTTTCTTT
TRBJ2-3	-	TRBV5-6	TRBD2	CASSPSGTSGRDTQYF	TGTGCCAGCAGCCCCTCCGGGACTAGCGGGAGGGATACGCAGTATTTT
TRBJ1-1	-	TRBV7-9	-	CASRVMVTEAFF	TGTGCCAGCAGGGTTATGGTCACTGAAGCTTTCTTT
TRBJ2-1	once	TRBV5-6	-	CASSFGGLVQFF	TGTGCCAGCAGCTTTGGGGGGCTTGTCCAGTTCTTC
TRBJ2-1	-	TRBV19	-	CASSIATYNEQFF	TGTGCCAGTAGTATTGCTACGTACAATGAGCAGTTCTTC
TRBJ2-1	-	TRBV20-1	TRBD2	CSAWIAGGSEQFF	TGCAGTGCCTGGATAGCGGGAGGTTCTGAGCAGTTCTTC
TRBJ2-5	once	TRBV14	-	CASSQYRLPGETQYF	TGTGCCAGCAGCCAATACCGCCTACCCGGAGAGACCCAGTACTTC
TRBJ2-7	-	TRBV5-4	-	CASSLGRRLDSYEQYF	TGTGCCAGCAGCTTGGGCCGGCGGTTAGATTCTTACGAGCAGTACTTC
TRBJ2-3	-	TRBV9	TRBD1	CASSGGTASTDTQYF	TGTGCCAGCAGCGGAGGGACAGCTAGCACAGATACGCAGTATTTT
TRBJ1-1	-	TRBV20-1	-	CSARGGSTEAFF	TGCAGTGCTAGAGGGGGATCCACTGAAGCTTTCTTT
TRBJ2-7	-	TRBV20-1	-	CSATWGAYEQYF	TGCAGTGCCACCTGGGGGGCCTACGAGCAGTACTTC
TRBJ2-1	-	TRBV9	-	CASSASNNEQFF	TGTGCCAGCAGCGCCTCTAACAATGAGCAGTTCTTC
TRBJ1-1	-	TRBV28	TRBD1	CAGAGTGATLNTEAFF	TGTGCCGGGGCCGGGACAGGGGCAACCTTGAACACTGAAGCTTTCTTT
TRBJ2-1	-	TRBV20-1	-	CSGVGGNPYNEQFF	TGCAGTGGGGTGGGCGGTAATCCTTACAATGAGCAGTTCTTC
TRBJ2-5	-	TRBV12-3/TRBV12-4	-	CASSLTGFQETQYF	TGTGCCAGCAGTCTTACAGGGTTCCAAGAGACCCAGTACTTC
TRBJ1-3	-	TRBV15	TRBD1	CATSTGQGVGNTIYF	TGTGCCACCAGCACCGGACAGGGGGTTGGAAACACCATATATTTT
TRBJ2-7	once	TRBV27	-	CASSPQVAYEQYF	TGTGCCAGCAGTCCACAGGTAGCCTACGAGCAGTACTTC
TRBJ1-1	-	TRBV28	-	CASSLPAGENTEAFF	TGTGCCAGCTCCCTCCCAGCCGGGGAGAACACTGAAGCTTTCTTT
TRBJ2-6	-	TRBV4-1	-	CASSQDHSSGANVLTF	TGCGCCAGCAGCCAAGATCATAGCTCTGGGGCCAACGTCCTGACTTTC
TRBJ2-7	-	TRBV7-9	-	CASSWTYEQYF	TGTGCCAGCAGCTGGACCTACGAGCAGTACTTC
TRBJ1-5	-	TRBV19	-	CASSIDLGFDQPQHF	TGTGCCAGTAGTATAGATCTTGGTTTTGATCAGCCCCAGCATTTT
TRBJ2-2	-	TRBV4-1	TRBD1	CASSRDRADPGELFF	TGCGCCAGCAGCCGGGACAGGGCCGACCCCGGGGAGCTGTTTTTT
TRBJ2-7	-	TRBV12-3/TRBV12-4	TRBD2	CASSSAGGDAEQYF	TGTGCCAGCAGTTCCGCGGGAGGGGATGCCGAGCAGTACTTC
TRBJ2-1	-	TRBV12-3/TRBV12-4	-	CASSFPGADNEQFF	TGTGCCAGCAGTTTTCCCGGCGCAGACAATGAGCAGTTCTTC
TRBJ2-5	-	TRBV6-5	TRBD2	CASSPPGLTRETQYF	TGTGCCAGCAGTCCCCCGGGACTAACCCGGGAGACCCAGTACTTC
TRBJ2-7	-	TRBV7-8	-	CASSRGSSGEYF	TGTGCCAGCAGCCGGGGGTCCTCCGGAGAGTACTTC
TRBJ2-7	-	TRBV6-5	TRBD2	CASSELAGRYEQYF	TGTGCCAGCAGCGAGCTAGCGGGAAGGTACGAGCAGTACTTC
TRBJ2-2	-	TRBV14	-	CASSQGANTGELFF	TGTGCCAGCAGCCAAGGGGCGAACACCGGGGAGCTGTTTTTT
TRBJ2-7	-	TRBV7-9	-	CASGYFTGDEQYF	TGTGCCAGCGGATACTTCACGGGGGACGAGCAGTACTTC
TRBJ2-7	-	TRBV29-1	-	CSVEMRETPYEQYF	TGCAGCGTTGAAATGAGGGAGACCCCCTACGAGCAGTACTTC
TRBJ2-4	-	TRBV9	TRBD1	CASGGQGDGNIQYF	TGTGCCAGCGGGGGACAGGGGGATGGAAACATTCAGTACTTC
TRBJ2-1	-	TRBV7-9	TRBD2	CASSLSGSGYNEQFF	TGTGCCAGCAGCCTGAGCGGGAGTGGCTACAATGAGCAGTTCTTC
TRBJ2-5	-	TRBV28	-	CASSLRTHQETQYF	TGTGCCAGCAGTCTCCGGACGCACCAAGAGACCCAGTACTTC
TRBJ2-7	once	TRBV20-1	TRBD1	CSATDRAGYEQYF	TGCAGTGCAACAGACAGGGCGGGTTACGAGCAGTACTTC
TRBJ1-2	-	TRBV14	TRBD1	CASSQEARGLYYGYTF	TGTGCCAGCAGCCAAGAAGCCAGGGGGCTGTACTATGGCTACACCTTC
TRBJ2-5	few	TRBV19	TRBD2	CASSIGLAGGETQYF	TGTGCCAGTAGTATCGGACTAGCGGGAGGTGAGACCCAGTACTTC
TRBJ2-1	once	TRBV29-1	TRBD2	CSVEDLRLAGNNEQFF	TGCAGCGTTGAAGATCTTCGACTAGCGGGTAACAATGAGCAGTTCTTC
TRBJ2-1	-	TRBV20-1	TRBD2	CSARTSGSNEQFF	TGCAGTGCTCGGACTAGCGGGTCGAATGAGCAGTTCTTC